A single sample is the source of the 15 T cell receptor beta chains below, sequenced in a study of T cells in Graves' hyperthyroidism and ophthalmopathy. Researchers amplified the TCR beta CDR3 regions from RNA transcripts. The TCR CDR3 first-round RT-PCR relied on the HTBI primer set. TCRdb re-called the multiplex PCR reads with MiXCR, one entry per CDR3 protein. The sample includes roughly 100,000 distinct CDR3 sequences, around 50% of them seen just once. The source material was blood. These receptors came from a man in his forties or fifties with Graves' hyperthyroidism.

This clonotype has only a few counts. J is TRBJ2-3 and V is TRBV12-3 or TRBV12-4; D is undetermined. The CDR3 runs to 14 residues. Trimming shortened V by 0 bases and J by 1 base, and 5 bases separated the two germline ends. CDR3 region: CASSLALRTDTQYF. The CDR3 nucleotides read TGTGCCAGCAGTTTAGCGCTACGCACAGATACGCAGTATTTT.

The chain uses TRBV15 and TRBJ1-2, with 8 bases aligning to TRBD1. The CDR3 is made up of 11 amino acids. CDR1 is LNHNV, CDR2 YYDKDF, per germline (reference sequence). V lost 4 bases, J lost 12 bases, and 4 bases stayed unmatched. The CDR3 sequence: CATSMQDRDTF. CDR3 sequence (DNA): TGTGCCACCAGCATGCAGGACAGGGACACCTTC.

This clonotype has ten or more counts. V gene TRBV12-3 or TRBV12-4 combines with J gene TRBJ2-6; 9 bases fit TRBD1. The CDR3 loop spans 17 amino acids. The junction had 6 bases not matched to a gene; V was cut back by 5 bases and J by 1 base. CDR3 amino acids: CASSPGQGRSGANVLTF. In DNA, the CDR3 is TGTGCCAGCAGTCCCGGACAGGGGCGATCTGGGGCCAACGTCCTGACTTTC.

The chain has TRBV2 and TRBJ2-1; 8 nucleotides align to TRBD1. The germline V gene encodes CDR1 SNHLY and CDR2 FYNNEI. CDR3 size: 15 residues. V lost 6 bases to trimming and J lost 7 bases; unmatched junction nucleotides: 11. CDR3: CASRTLTGEQNEQFF. DNA of the CDR3: TGTGCCAGCAGGACGTTGACAGGGGAGCAAAATGAGCAGTTCTTC. Drawing the rest from reference TRBV2 and TRBJ2-1, the complete variable domain is EPEVTQTPSHQVTQMGQEVILRCVPISNHLYFYWYRQILGQKVEFLVSFYNNEISEKSEIFDDQFSVERPDGSNFTLKIRSTKLEDSAMYFCASRTLTGEQNEQFFGPGTRLTVL.

The chain employs TRBV19 and TRBJ2-7, with D possibly being TRBD1 (5 bases). Trimming took 8 bases from V and 2 from J, leaving 10 bases between them. The CDR3 has 12 amino acids. Germline V gene data show CDR1 as LNHDA and CDR2 as SQIVND (reference sequence). CDR3 amino acids: CASEGQTYEQYF. CDR3 nucleotide sequence: TGTGCCAGTGAAGGACAAACCTACGAGCAGTACTTC. The whole variable domain, filled in from reference TRBV19 and TRBJ2-7, reads DGGITQSPKYLFRKEGQNVTLSCEQNLNHDAMYWYRQDPGQGLRLIYYSQIVNDFQKGDIAEGYSVSREKKESFPLTVTSAQKNPTAFYLCASEGQTYEQYFGPGTRLTVT.

The rearrangement links TRBV25-1 to TRBJ1-1; 10 bases fit TRBD1. J lost 3 bases, V lost 1 base, and 2 bases had no gene match. CDR3 length: 15 residues. From germline, CDR1 is MGHDK and CDR2 SYGVNS. The CDR3 is CASSESGTGDTEAFF. The CDR3 nucleotides read TGTGCCAGCAGTGAATCGGGGACAGGGGACACTGAAGCTTTCTTT.

This clonotype has ten or more counts. The J gene is TRBJ1-6, the V gene TRBV12-3 or TRBV12-4; no definite D call. The CDR3 sequence is 15 residues long. V shed 2 bases and J shed 7 bases, with 12 bases lying between them. CDR3 sequence reads: CASSLNLGRNSPLHF. The CDR3 DNA reads TGTGCCAGCAGTTTAAATCTGGGGAGAAATTCACCCCTCCACTTT.

This clonotype was observed at least ten times. The chain couples TRBV5-8 to TRBJ1-1; the D is unclear. The length of the CDR3 is 16 residues. V lost 0 bases and J lost 0, with 12 bases in between. Germline V gene sequence: CDR1 SGHTS, CDR2 YDEGEE. The CDR3 sequence: CASSLASGPMNTEAFF. CDR3 DNA sequence: TGTGCCAGCAGCTTGGCGTCAGGTCCCATGAACACTGAAGCTTTCTTT.

The table lists this clonotype with a count of one. The rearrangement uses TRBV7-8 and TRBJ2-1, with 8 nucleotides matching TRBD2. The CDR3 consists of 16 residues. CDR1 SGHVS and CDR2 FQNEAQ come from the germline V gene. Germline trimming cut 3 bases from V and 9 bases from J; bases unmatched to any gene: 13. The CDR3 spells CASSLVEAGGGTEQFF. DNA for the CDR3: TGTGCCAGCAGCTTGGTAGAGGCGGGAGGAGGGACTGAGCAGTTCTTC.

The chain carries TRBV10-3 and TRBJ1-1, with D unclear. The CDR3 loop spans 13 amino acids. Per germline, CDR1 ENHRY and CDR2 SYGVKD. Trimming removed 3 bases at V and 1 base at J, with 6 bases between. The CDR3 DNA is TGTGCCATCAGTGATTTGGGGAACACTGAAGCTTTCTTT. Translation gives CAISDLGNTEAFF.

This clonotype was seen many times. CDR3 in amino acids: CASGLASSEQFF. The CDR3 DNA is TGTGCTAGTGGTTTGGCTAGCAGTGAGCAGTTCTTC. The chain carries TRBV12-5 and TRBJ2-1; possibly TRBD2 for D (5 bases). The CDR3 runs to 12 residues. Trimming removed 1 base at V and 9 bases at J, with 7 bases between. CDR1 and CDR2 from the germline V gene are LGHNT and FRNRAP.

This clonotype was counted between two and nine times. A single base separates this from a much larger clone, so it may be a read error. This chain joins TRBV12-3 or TRBV12-4 and TRBJ2-7; D is undetermined. This CDR3 has 13 residues. Trimming took off 5 bases at V and 2 bases at J, with 10 bases between the two ends. Here the CDR3 reads CASSVVGAYEQYF. Here the CDR3 DNA reads TGTGCCAGCAGTGTTGTGGGTGCCTACGAGCAGTACTTC.

In its sample, this clonotype was seen many times. This chain joins TRBV2 and TRBJ2-1; tentative D call: TRBD1 (5 bases). Trimming shortened V by 6 bases and J by 5 bases, and 8 bases separated the two germline ends. CDR1 SNHLY and CDR2 FYNNEI come from the germline V gene. This CDR3 is built from 12 residues. The CDR3 DNA reads as TGTGCCAGCAGACCAGGGAACAATGAGCAGTTCTTC. Its translation: CASRPGNNEQFF.

V is TRBV18 and J is TRBJ1-2; D might be TRBD1 (6 bases). The CDR3 has 14 amino acids. Looked up from germline, CDR1 is KGHSH and CDR2 is LQKENI. Trimming took 8 bases from V and 0 from J, leaving 13 bases between them. CDR3 sequence: CASREEGANYGYTF. The CDR3 nucleotides read TGTGCCAGCCGTGAGGAGGGGGCTAACTATGGCTACACCTTC.

The table lists this clonotype with many counts. V and J are TRBV28 and TRBJ1-2; D unclear. Trimming cost V 3 bases and J 6 bases, with 8 bases left between them. This CDR3 spans 12 amino acids. Germline V gene lookup returns CDR1 MDHEN and CDR2 SYDVKM. Written as DNA, the CDR3 is TGTGCCAGCAGTTTGAGGATGCATGGCTACACCTTC. It encodes CASSLRMHGYTF.